This TCR beta chain was found in a study of control samples from healthy donors and cancer patients. Clones were sequenced by immunoSEQ multiplex PCR, and TCRdb holds only the in-frame ones, with some missing. Of approximately 230,000 clones in the sample, about four fifths were seen once. Germline loops: CDR1 MNHNY, CDR2 SVGAGI (reference sequence). The CDR3 has 16 amino acids. V was trimmed by 2 bases and J by 1 base, leaving 14 bases between them. The specimen was PBMCs. This chain joins TRBV6-6 and TRBJ2-5; D is possibly TRBD2 (7 bases). The receptor comes from a woman in her fifties or sixties with lung cancer. The CDR3 coding sequence is TGTGCCAGCAGTTACGGGGGAGGGGGGGGCCAAGAGACCCAGTACTTC. It yields the protein CASSYGGGGGQETQYF.